Following are 14 T cell receptor beta chains from one sample sequenced in a study of T cells in Graves' hyperthyroidism and ophthalmopathy. RNA transcripts gave rise to amplified TCR beta CDR3 regions. With the HTBI primer set, the TCR CDR3 went through a first round of RT-PCR. TCRdb independently ran MiXCR on the multiplex PCR reads; one entry per CDR3 protein. The sample records approximately 720,000 distinct CDR3 sequences, 18% being singletons. The specimen was blood. The receptors stem from a woman aged 50 to 60 with Graves' hyperthyroidism that later progressed to Graves' ophthalmopathy.

This clonotype was seen ten or more times. The chain recombines TRBV20-1 with TRBJ1-5, with TRBD1 identical over 7 bases. V trimming: 6 bases; J trimming: 6 bases; junction bases outside the gene matches: 8. CDR1 DFQATT and CDR2 SNEGSKA come from the germline V gene (reference sequence). The CDR3 consists of 13 residues. The CDR3, as DNA: TGCAGTGCGGCAGACAGGGATATTCAGCCCCAGCATTTT. Translation gives CSAADRDIQPQHF.

Only a few counts were recorded for this clonotype. The chain carries TRBV7-9 and TRBJ2-1; D call uncertain. The length of the CDR3 is 14 residues. V lost 7 bases and J lost 8, with 18 bases in between. Germline CDR1 is SEHNR and CDR2 is FQNEAQ (reference sequence). The CDR3 DNA reads TGTGCCAGCATCCCATGGGGATTGAGCGATGAGCAGTTCTTC. Translating it yields CASIPWGLSDEQFF.

This clonotype was counted many times. The chain carries TRBV20-1 and TRBJ2-5, with D unresolved. V was trimmed by 1 base and J by 1 base, leaving 7 bases between them. The CDR3 consists of 13 residues. Germline lookup yields CDR1 DFQATT and CDR2 SNEGSKA (reference sequence). CDR3 nucleotide sequence: TGCAGTGCTAGAGCTGAGGTCCAAGAGACCCAGTACTTC. It codes for CSARAEVQETQYF.

This clonotype was recorded at least ten times. The CDR3 bases are TGCGCCAGCAGCGGGAGGATACAGGGGGGAAGTGAGCAGTTCTTC. It is translated as CASSGRIQGGSEQFF. V usage is TRBV5-1 and J usage is TRBJ2-1; 8 positions match TRBD1. This CDR3 is built from 15 residues. The germline CDR1 and CDR2 sequences are SGHRS and YFSETQ. V lost 4 bases to trimming and J lost 9 bases; unmatched junction nucleotides: 12.

A single count supports this clonotype. This sequence may be a read error, since a much larger clone differs from it by one base. This sequence joins TRBV2 and TRBJ2-3; D is perhaps TRBD1 (6 bases). The germline V gene encodes CDR1 SNHLY and CDR2 FYNNEI. This CDR3 comprises 15 residues. DNA of the CDR3: TGTGCCAGCAGGGCCCGGACAGTTAGCAGAGATACGCAGTATTTT. Protein: CASRARTVSRDTQYF.

There are many counts of this clonotype. The J gene is TRBJ2-7, the V gene TRBV11-2, with unresolved D. Germline V lookup: CDR1 SGHAT, CDR2 FQNNGV. The CDR3 totals 17 residues. V gave up 5 bases and J gave up 1 base, with 21 bases separating them. The CDR3 spells CASSLLVGAVTSYEQYF. The CDR3 bases are TGTGCCAGCAGCCTTCTTGTGGGCGCCGTAACGTCCTACGAGCAGTACTTC.

The sample holds many counts of this clonotype. The gene calls are TRBV5-1 and TRBJ1-2; D ambiguous. Germline CDR1 SGHRS, CDR2 YFSETQ. CDR3 length: 15 residues. The V and J ends lost 0 bases and 6 bases respectively, with 15 bases between them. DNA for the CDR3: TGCGCCAGCAGCTTGGCCATGACTGAGGCGGATGGCTACACCTTC. Protein sequence: CASSLAMTEADGYTF.

This clonotype was observed a few times. This sequence joins TRBV24-1 and TRBJ1-5; D may be TRBD1 (5 bases). The CDR3 has 16 residues. Germline V gene data show CDR1 as KGHDR and CDR2 as SFDVKD. Trimming took off 4 bases at V and 5 bases at J, with 17 bases between the two ends. The CDR3 sequence: CATSDGRGSLDQPQHF. The CDR3, as DNA: TGTGCCACCAGTGACGGACGGGGGAGCTTAGATCAGCCCCAGCATTTT.

This sequence joins TRBV27 and TRBJ2-1, with a possible D match to TRBD2 (5 bases). Germline assignment: CDR1 MNHEY and CDR2 SMNVEV (reference sequence). V lost 2 bases and J lost 7, with 15 bases in between. CDR3 length: 15 amino acids. The CDR3 loop reads CASSLGGLEPNEQFF. CDR3 bases: TGTGCCAGCAGTTTAGGCGGACTTGAACCTAATGAGCAGTTCTTC.

As to this clonotype: This may stem from a read error, because a much larger clone lies one nucleotide away. The gene calls are TRBV12-3 or TRBV12-4 and TRBJ2-5; D not resolved. Trimming cost V 2 bases and J 4 bases, with 11 bases left between them. The CDR3 sequence is 14 residues long. The CDR3 loop reads CASSLRHLRETQYF. CDR3 nucleotides: TGTGCCAGCAGTTTAAGACACCTCCGAGAGACCCAGTACTTC.

This clonotype was seen only a few times. The gene calls are TRBV5-6 and TRBJ2-3; D is possibly TRBD1 (6 bases). The length of the CDR3 is 15 residues. Germline V gene data show CDR1 as SGHDT and CDR2 as YYEEEE. V was trimmed by 1 base and J by 6 bases, leaving 15 bases between them. CDR3 residues: CASSLRGQPWDTQYF. The CDR3 nucleotides are TGTGCCAGCAGCTTGCGAGGACAGCCTTGGGATACGCAGTATTTT.

The chain couples TRBV12-3 or TRBV12-4 to TRBJ1-2; the D is unclear. Trimming cost V 7 bases and J 8 bases, with 20 bases left between them. The CDR3 is made up of 14 amino acids. CDR3 DNA: TGTGCCAGCACAGCGACCCCCGGGTTGGAGGGCTACACCTTC. Protein product: CASTATPGLEGYTF.

This clonotype came up many times. This sequence joins TRBV3-1 and TRBJ1-4; TRBD1 is a possible D gene (5 bases). The V gene lost 7 bases and the J gene lost 8 bases, with 17 bases spanning the gap. Germline CDR1 and CDR2: LGHDT and YNNKEL (reference sequence). The CDR3 sequence is 14 residues long. The CDR3 loop reads CASKQDLGAEKLFF. CDR3 DNA: TGTGCCAGCAAACAGGATCTAGGGGCGGAAAAACTGTTTTTT.

This chain links TRBV5-4 with TRBJ1-4; no reliable D call. This CDR3 comprises 15 residues. The germline V and J ends were trimmed by 4 bases and 0 bases, with 10 bases remaining between them. Looked up from germline, CDR1 is SGHNT and CDR2 is YYREEE (reference sequence). This CDR3 reads CASSAAPATNEKLFF. Written as DNA, the CDR3 is TGTGCCAGCAGCGCGGCGCCGGCAACTAATGAAAAACTGTTTTTT.